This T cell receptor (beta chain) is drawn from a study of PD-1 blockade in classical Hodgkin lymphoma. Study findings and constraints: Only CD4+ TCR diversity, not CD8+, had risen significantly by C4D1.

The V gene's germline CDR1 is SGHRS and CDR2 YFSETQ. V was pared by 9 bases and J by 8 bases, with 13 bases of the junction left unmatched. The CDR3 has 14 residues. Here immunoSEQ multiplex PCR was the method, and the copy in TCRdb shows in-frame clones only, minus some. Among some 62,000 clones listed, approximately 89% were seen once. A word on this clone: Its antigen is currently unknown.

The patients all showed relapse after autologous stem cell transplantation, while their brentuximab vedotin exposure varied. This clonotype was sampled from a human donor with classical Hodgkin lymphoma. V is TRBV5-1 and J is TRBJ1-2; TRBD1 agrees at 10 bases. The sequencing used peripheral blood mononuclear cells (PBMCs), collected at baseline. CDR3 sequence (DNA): TGCGCCAACCTACCTAATGGGACAGGGGTCGGCTACACCTTC. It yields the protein CANLPNGTGVGYTF.